These T cell receptor beta chains were read from a single sample in a study of cytotoxic CD8 clonotypes in ibrutinib-treated CLL. Only in-frame clones appear in the TCRdb table, and some are missing; sequencing was by immunoSEQ multiplex PCR. The data contain over 140,000 clones, 80% of them seen just once; the ten biggest clones take up 7.6%. The starting material was PBMCs, obtained after 36 months of ibrutinib treatment. The receptors originated from a human donor with chronic lymphocytic leukemia. Each CDR3 is given with its conserved first and last residue. The order of the fields is V gene, clone size, J gene, D gene, CDR3 DNA, CDR3 protein. A D gene is named only where the DNA matches it firmly. Part of the rows lack a size; the others show once, few, many or a class for expanded clones.

>TRBV30|NA|TRBJ1-1|TRBD1
TGTGCCTGGAGCCAAGACAGGGGGACGATGAACACTGAAGCTTTCTTT
CAWSQDRGTMNTEAFF
>TRBV13|NA|TRBJ2-1|NA
TGTGCCAGCAGCCCATCGTGGGCGCATGAGCAGTTCTTC
CASSPSWAHEQFF
>TRBV7-4|NA|TRBJ1-4|NA
TGTGCCAGCAGCTTAGGGTCTACTAATGAAAAACTGTTTTTT
CASSLGSTNEKLFF
>TRBV27|NA|TRBJ2-1|TRBD2
TGTGCCAGCAGCCGACTAGCGAAAAGCTCCTACAATGAGCAGTTCTTC
CASSRLAKSSYNEQFF
>TRBV5-1|NA|TRBJ1-4|NA
TGCGCCAGCAGCACCGCGGGACCGATTAATGAAAAACTGTTTTTT
CASSTAGPINEKLFF
>TRBV7-8|NA|TRBJ2-1|NA
TGTGCCAGCAGCGCCACTCTTCCCTCCAAGCAGTTCTTC
CASSATLPSKQFF
>TRBV19|NA|TRBJ2-1|TRBD2
TGTGCCAGTAGTTGGGCTAGCGGGGCCAACAATGAGCAGTTCTTC
CASSWASGANNEQFF
>TRBV9|once|TRBJ1-2|NA
TGTGCCAGCAGCCTTGGGACGTCGAACTATGGCTACACCTTC
CASSLGTSNYGYTF
>TRBV2|NA|TRBJ2-7|NA
TGTGCCAGCAGTGAAGACCTCTACGAGCAGTACTTC
CASSEDLYEQYF
>TRBV10-3|NA|TRBJ2-7|TRBD2
TGTGCCATCAGGCGACTAGCGGGGGCTTACGAGCAGTACTTC
CAIRRLAGAYEQYF
>TRBV13|NA|TRBJ1-6|TRBD1
TGTGCCAGCAGCACGGGGGCGGCAGGGGGATCACCCCTCCACTTT
CASSTGAAGGSPLHF
>TRBV30|NA|TRBJ1-6|NA
TGTGCCTGGAGTGCCCAGTTAGATTCACCCCTCCACTTT
CAWSAQLDSPLHF
>TRBV28|few|TRBJ1-6|NA
TGTGCCAGCAGTTTCGGCGGTGCCGATAGGGCCCTCCACTTT
CASSFGGADRALHF
>TRBV7-8|NA|TRBJ1-2|NA
TGTGCCAGCAGCTTAGGCGTGACAGCCCTGAGAGGAGGCTACACCTTC
CASSLGVTALRGGYTF
>TRBV25-1|NA|TRBJ2-1|NA
TGTGCCAGCGCGGCCTGGGACCGATTGTACAATGAGCAGTTCTTC
CASAAWDRLYNEQFF
>TRBV18|few|TRBJ1-6|NA
TGTGCCAGCTCACCACGTCCCCGGGACCACATTTCGCGTTCACCCCTCCACTTT
CASSPRPRDHISRSPLHF
>TRBV11-2|NA|TRBJ2-1|TRBD2
TGTGCCAGCAGCTTAGTGGCTAGCGGGGGGGTCTCGGTCTTC
CASSLVASGGVSVF
>TRBV7-9|NA|TRBJ1-1|NA
TGTGCCAGCAGGCAGGATTTTGGGGGCGGGAACACTGAAGCTTTCTTT
CASRQDFGGGNTEAFF
>TRBV7-3|NA|TRBJ1-2|NA
TGTGCCAGCAGCTTAAACAGCGGGGATTCTGACTACACCTTC
CASSLNSGDSDYTF